Sequencing of this T cell receptor beta chain was carried out in a study of T cell responses to AZD1222 COVID-19 vaccine. This CDR3 is built from 16 residues. The V gene lost 5 bases and the J gene lost 0 bases, with 16 bases spanning the gap. Germline V gives CDR1 SGHAT, CDR2 FQNNGV. Here immunoSEQ multiplex PCR was the method, and the copy in TCRdb shows in-frame clones only, minus some. The table has 100,000 to 150,000 clones, over 75% seen once. This specimen was peripheral blood, taken on day 0 of AZD1222 vaccination. J is TRBJ1-1 and V is TRBV11-2; D unclear. The receptor was derived from an adult in good health. DNA of the CDR3: TGTGCCAGCAGCCCTATACAAGGAACCTTGAACACTGAAGCTTTCTTT. It encodes CASSPIQGTLNTEAFF.